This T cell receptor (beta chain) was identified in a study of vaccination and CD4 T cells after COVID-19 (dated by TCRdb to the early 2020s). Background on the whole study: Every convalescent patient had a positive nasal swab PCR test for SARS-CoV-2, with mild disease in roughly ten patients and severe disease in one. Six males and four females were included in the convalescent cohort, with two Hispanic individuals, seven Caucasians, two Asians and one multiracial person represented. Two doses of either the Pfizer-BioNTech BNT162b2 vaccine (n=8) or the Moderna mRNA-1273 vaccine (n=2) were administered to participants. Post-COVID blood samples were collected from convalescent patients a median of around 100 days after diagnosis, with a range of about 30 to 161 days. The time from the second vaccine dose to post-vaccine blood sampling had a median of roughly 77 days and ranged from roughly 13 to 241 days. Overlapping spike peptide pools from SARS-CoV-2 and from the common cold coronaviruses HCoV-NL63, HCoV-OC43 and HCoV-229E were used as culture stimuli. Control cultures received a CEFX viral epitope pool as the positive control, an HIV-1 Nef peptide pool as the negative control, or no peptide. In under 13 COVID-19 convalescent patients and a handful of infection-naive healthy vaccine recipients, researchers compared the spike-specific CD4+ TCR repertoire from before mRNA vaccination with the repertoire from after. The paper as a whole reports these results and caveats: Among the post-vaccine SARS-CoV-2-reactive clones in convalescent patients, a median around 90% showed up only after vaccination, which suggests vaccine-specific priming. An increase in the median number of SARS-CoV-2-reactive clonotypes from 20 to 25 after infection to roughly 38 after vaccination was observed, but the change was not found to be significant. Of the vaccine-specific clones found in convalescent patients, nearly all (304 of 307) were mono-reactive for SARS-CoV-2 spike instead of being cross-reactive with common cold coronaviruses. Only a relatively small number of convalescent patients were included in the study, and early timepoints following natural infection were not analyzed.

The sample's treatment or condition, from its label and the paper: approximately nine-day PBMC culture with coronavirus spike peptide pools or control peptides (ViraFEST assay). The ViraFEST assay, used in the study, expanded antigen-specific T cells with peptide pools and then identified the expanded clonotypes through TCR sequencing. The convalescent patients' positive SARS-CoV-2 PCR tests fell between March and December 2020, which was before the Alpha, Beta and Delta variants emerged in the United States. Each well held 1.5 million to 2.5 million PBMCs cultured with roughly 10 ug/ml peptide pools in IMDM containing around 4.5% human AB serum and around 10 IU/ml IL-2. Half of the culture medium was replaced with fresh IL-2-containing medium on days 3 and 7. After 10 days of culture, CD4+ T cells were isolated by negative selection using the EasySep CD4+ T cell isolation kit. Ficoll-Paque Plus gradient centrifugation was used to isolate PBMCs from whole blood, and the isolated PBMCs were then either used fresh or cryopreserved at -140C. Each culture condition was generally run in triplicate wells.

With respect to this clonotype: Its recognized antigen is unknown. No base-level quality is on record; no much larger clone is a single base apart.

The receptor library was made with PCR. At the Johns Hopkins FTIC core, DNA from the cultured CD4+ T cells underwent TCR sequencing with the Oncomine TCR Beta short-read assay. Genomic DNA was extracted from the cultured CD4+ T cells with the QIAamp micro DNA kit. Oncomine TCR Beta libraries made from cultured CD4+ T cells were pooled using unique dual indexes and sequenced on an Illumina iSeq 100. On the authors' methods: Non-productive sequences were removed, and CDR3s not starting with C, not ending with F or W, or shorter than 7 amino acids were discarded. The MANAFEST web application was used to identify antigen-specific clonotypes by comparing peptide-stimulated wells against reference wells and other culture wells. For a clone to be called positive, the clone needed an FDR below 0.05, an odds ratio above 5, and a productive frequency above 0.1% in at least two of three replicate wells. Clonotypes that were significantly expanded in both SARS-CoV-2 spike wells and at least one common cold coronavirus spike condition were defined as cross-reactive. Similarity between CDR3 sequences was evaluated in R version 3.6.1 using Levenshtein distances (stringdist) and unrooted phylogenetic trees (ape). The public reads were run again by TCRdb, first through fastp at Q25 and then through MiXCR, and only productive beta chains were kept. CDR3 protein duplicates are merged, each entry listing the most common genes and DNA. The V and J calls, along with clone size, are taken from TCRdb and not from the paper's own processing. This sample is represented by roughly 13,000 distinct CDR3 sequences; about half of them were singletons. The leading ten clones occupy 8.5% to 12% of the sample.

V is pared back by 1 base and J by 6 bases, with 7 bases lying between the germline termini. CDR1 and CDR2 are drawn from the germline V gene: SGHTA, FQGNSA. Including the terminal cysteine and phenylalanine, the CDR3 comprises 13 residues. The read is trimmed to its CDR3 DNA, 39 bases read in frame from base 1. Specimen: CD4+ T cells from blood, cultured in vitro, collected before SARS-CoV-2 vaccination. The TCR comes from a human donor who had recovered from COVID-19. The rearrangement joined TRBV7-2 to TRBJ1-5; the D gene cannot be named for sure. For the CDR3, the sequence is CASSLGVLQPQHF. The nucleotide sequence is TGTGCCAGCAGCTTAGGGGTCCTTCAGCCCCAGCATTTT.